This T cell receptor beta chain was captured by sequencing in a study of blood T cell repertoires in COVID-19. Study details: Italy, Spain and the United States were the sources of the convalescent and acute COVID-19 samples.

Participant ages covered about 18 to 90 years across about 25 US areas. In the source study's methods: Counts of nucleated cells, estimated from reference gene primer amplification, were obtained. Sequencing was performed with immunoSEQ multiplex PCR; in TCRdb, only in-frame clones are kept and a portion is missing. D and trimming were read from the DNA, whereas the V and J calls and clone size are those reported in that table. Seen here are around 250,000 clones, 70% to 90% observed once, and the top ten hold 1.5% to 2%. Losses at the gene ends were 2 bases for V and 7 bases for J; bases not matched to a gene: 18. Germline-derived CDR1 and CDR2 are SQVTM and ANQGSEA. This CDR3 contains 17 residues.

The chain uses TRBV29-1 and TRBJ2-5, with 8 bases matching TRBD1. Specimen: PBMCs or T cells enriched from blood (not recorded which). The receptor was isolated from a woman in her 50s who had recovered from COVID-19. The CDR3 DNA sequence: TGCAGCGTTGAATTTGGGAGACAGGGGCCTTTGGAAGGGACCCAGTACTTC. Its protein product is CSVEFGRQGPLEGTQYF. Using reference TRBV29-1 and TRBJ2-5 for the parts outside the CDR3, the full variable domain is SAVISQKPSRDICQRGTSLTIQCQVDSQVTMMFWYRQQPGQSLTLIATANQGSEATYESGFVIDKFPISRPNLTFSTLTVSNMSPEDSSIYLCSVEFGRQGPLEGTQYFGPGTRLLVL.